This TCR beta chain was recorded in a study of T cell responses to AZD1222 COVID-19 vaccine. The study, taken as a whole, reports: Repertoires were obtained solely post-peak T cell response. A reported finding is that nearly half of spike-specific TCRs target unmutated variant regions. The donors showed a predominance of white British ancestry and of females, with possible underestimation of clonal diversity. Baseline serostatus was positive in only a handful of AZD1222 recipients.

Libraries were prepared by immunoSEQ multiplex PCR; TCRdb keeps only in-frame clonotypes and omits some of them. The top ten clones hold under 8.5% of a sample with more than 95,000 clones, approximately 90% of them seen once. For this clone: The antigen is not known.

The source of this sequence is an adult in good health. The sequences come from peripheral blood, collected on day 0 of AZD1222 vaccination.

This CDR3 is CASSPIPGQRVQETQYF. CDR3 nucleotide sequence: TGTGCCAGCAGCCCCATTCCGGGACAGCGCGTCCAAGAGACCCAGTACTTC. V usage is TRBV6-2 or TRBV6-3 and J usage is TRBJ2-5, with 7 bases matching TRBD1. J was trimmed by 1 base and V by 6 bases; bases with no gene match: 14. Germline lookup yields CDR1 MNHEY and CDR2 SVGEGT. The CDR3 totals 17 residues.